Below, one T cell receptor beta chain is given with its context. The target antigen is unknown. This entry is derived from a study of beta chain features in type 1 diabetes. Only one heparinised blood draw was taken per donor, and its volume averaged around 100 mL. The study, taken as a whole, reports: In every one of the four CD4+ subsets, TCRB CDR3s were moderately but significantly shorter in Type 1 diabetes patients. In the patient group, naive, central memory and Treg TCRB repertoires seemed more alike than in the healthy donor group.

The investigators reverse transcribed all of the isolated RNA, so they sequenced expressed TCRB transcripts. Samples of naive, central memory and regulatory T cells yielded a mean of about 3.57 million reads. TCRdb's copy holds only in-frame clones and misses some; the assay was immunoSEQ multiplex PCR. The table has about 340,000 clones, approximately 15% seen once. CDR1 SEHNR and CDR2 FQNEAQ come from the germline V gene (reference sequence). CDR3 length: 17 residues. Trimming cost V 5 bases and J 0 bases, with 17 bases left between them. The sample taken for sequencing was naive CD4+ T cells from blood. This TCR came from a woman between 18 and 29 years old with type 1 diabetes. This chain links TRBV7-9 with TRBJ2-1; a possible D gene is TRBD1 (5 bases). The CDR3 protein is CASSPKQAGFSYNEQFF. The CDR3 DNA reads TGTGCCAGCAGCCCAAAGCAAGCAGGGTTCTCCTACAATGAGCAGTTCTTC.